These T cell receptor beta chains were read from a single sample in a study of Ad26.COV2.S vaccination and SARS-CoV-2 variants. Produced via immunoSEQ multiplex PCR; TCRdb's table is partial and in-frame only. The sample holds approximately 450,000 clones, around 90% seen once. Specimen: peripheral blood, collected in a trial of Ad26.COV2.S vaccine versus placebo. These receptors all stem from a person between 18 and 60 years old who received the Ad26.COV2.S COVID-19 vaccine or a placebo. The CDR3 runs from the conserved cysteine through the conserved F or W. D genes are given only for firm matches. Rows give clone size only sometimes, using once, few, many, or a class for an expanded clone.

-,TRBJ2-2,TRBD1,TRBV10-1,CASRNTHRGLNTGELFF,TGCGCCAGCCGGAATACACACAGGGGTCTGAACACCGGGGAGCTGTTTTTT
-,TRBJ2-1,-,TRBV6-5,CASSLDLGNEQFF,TGTGCCAGCAGTTTAGATCTGGGCAATGAGCAGTTCTTC
-,TRBJ2-2,-,TRBV7-2,CASSLSSGVNTGELFF,TGTGCCAGCAGCTTAAGTTCAGGGGTAAACACCGGGGAGCTGTTTTTT
-,TRBJ2-7,TRBD1,TRBV25-1,CASSRTGRNYEQYF,TGTGCCAGCAGCCGGACAGGTCGCAACTACGAGCAGTACTTC
-,TRBJ2-5,-,TRBV2,CASSVQGVGSQETQYF,TGTGCCAGCAGTGTTCAGGGAGTGGGGTCCCAAGAGACCCAGTACTTC
-,TRBJ2-1,-,TRBV20-1,CSASFAGPYNEQFF,TGCAGTGCTAGTTTTGCGGGACCCTACAATGAGCAGTTCTTC
once,TRBJ2-6,TRBD2,TRBV7-9,CASSLFRTSGRSGANVLTF,TGTGCCAGCAGCTTATTTCGGACTAGCGGGAGAAGTGGGGCCAACGTCCTGACTTTC
once,TRBJ1-5,TRBD1,TRBV19,CASSIAPGQGKLNQPQHF,TGTGCCAGTAGTATAGCCCCAGGACAGGGGAAATTGAATCAGCCCCAGCATTTT
-,TRBJ2-7,-,TRBV6-6,CASMNTGRTYEQYF,TGTGCCAGCATGAATACGGGACGGACCTACGAGCAGTACTTC
-,TRBJ2-7,TRBD2,TRBV20-1,CSARDRTSQYF,TGCAGTGCTAGAGATCGGACTAGTCAGTACTTC
-,TRBJ2-1,-,TRBV2,CASSVLPGVNEQFF,TGTGCCAGCAGTGTCCTCCCCGGGGTCAATGAGCAGTTCTTC
-,TRBJ2-3,-,TRBV20-1,CSASFSDTDTQYF,TGCAGTGCTAGTTTTAGCGACACAGATACGCAGTATTTT
-,TRBJ1-3,-,TRBV4-1,CASSQAIGDAIYF,TGCGCCAGCAGCCAAGCGATTGGGGATGCCATATATTTT
-,TRBJ2-2,-,TRBV3-1/TRBV3-2,CASSQDHGRVGTGELFF,TGTGCCAGCAGCCAAGATCACGGCAGGGTCGGCACCGGGGAGCTGTTTTTT
-,TRBJ2-3,-,TRBV5-8,CASSRSGAERSDTQYF,TGTGCCAGCAGCAGAAGTGGGGCGGAACGGTCAGATACGCAGTATTTT
once,TRBJ1-2,-,TRBV9,CASSVDPLSSPTF,TGTGCCAGCAGCGTAGATCCCCTGTCATCCCCCACCTTC
-,TRBJ2-7,-,TRBV7-2,CASSPAGYEQYF,TGTGCCAGCAGCCCCGCGGGGTACGAGCAGTACTTC
-,TRBJ2-7,-,TRBV6-4,CASSPLHVEQYF,TGTGCCAGCAGTCCCCTACATGTCGAGCAGTACTTC
-,TRBJ2-5,-,TRBV25-1,CASSERTGRTQYF,TGTGCCAGCAGTGAAAGAACAGGGAGGACCCAGTACTTC